These 24 T cell receptor beta chains came from one sample sequenced in a study of blood T cells in healthy people across ages. Primers used in a second PCR of roughly 7 to 12 cycles were a sample-barcoded 5' primer and a J-beta primer mix. TCRdb redid the calling of the 5' RACE reads with MiXCR, one entry per CDR3 protein. The repertoire holds about 1.8 million distinct CDR3 sequences, with about 50% as singletons. Sequencing used blood. The source of these receptors is a woman in her thirties or forties in good health.

This clonotype was recorded a few times. The rearrangement links TRBV7-2 to TRBJ1-2, with 11 bases aligning to TRBD1. The V gene end was trimmed by 4 bases and the J gene end by 4 bases; junction bases not matched to a gene: 5. The CDR3 runs to 15 residues. Per the germline V gene, CDR1 is SGHTA and CDR2 is FQGNSA. DNA of the CDR3: TGTGCCAGCAGCTCTAGGACAGGGGGCGGCTATGGCTACACCTTC. As protein: CASSSRTGGGYGYTF.

In this sample, this clonotype turned up a few times. The rearrangement joins TRBV7-2 to TRBJ2-7, with TRBD1 matching over 8 bases. The junction had 3 bases not matched to a gene; V was cut back by 2 bases and J by 3 bases. The CDR3 consists of 14 residues. Germline V CDR1 and CDR2: SGHTA, FQGNSA. The CDR3 loop is CASSLSGQVYEQYF. For the CDR3, the DNA is TGTGCCAGCAGCTTATCGGGACAGGTCTACGAGCAGTACTTC.

The V gene is TRBV7-2, the J gene TRBJ2-3; D uncertain. CDR3 length: 13 residues. The V gene's germline CDR1 is SGHTA and CDR2 FQGNSA. Trimming left V 5 bases short and J 5 bases short, with 11 bases between. This CDR3 is CASSVSSVDTQYF. The CDR3 DNA reads as TGTGCCAGCAGCGTATCCTCCGTAGATACGCAGTATTTT.

This clonotype showed up just a few times. The chain couples TRBV7-2 to TRBJ2-1; 10 bases fit TRBD2. This CDR3 is 15 amino acids long. Trimming took 2 bases from V and 8 from J; bases not matched to a gene: 6. Germline-derived CDR1 and CDR2 are SGHTA and FQGNSA. The CDR3 coding sequence is TGTGCCAGCAGCTTAACTAGCGGGGTGATGTATGAGCAGTTCTTC. It specifies CASSLTSGVMYEQFF.

This clonotype was seen just once. CDR3 sequence reads: CATLQWRGAGEQYF. CDR3 DNA: TGTGCCACCCTTCAATGGCGGGGGGCCGGGGAGCAGTACTTC. The rearrangement joins TRBV28 to TRBJ2-7; 8 bases fit TRBD2. J was trimmed by 7 bases and V by 10 bases; bases with no gene match: 15. Germline CDR1 MDHEN, CDR2 SYDVKM. The CDR3 extends over 14 amino acids.

The chain carries TRBV24-1 and TRBJ2-3, with 9 bases lining up with TRBD1. The CDR3 runs to 16 residues. Germline assignment: CDR1 KGHDR and CDR2 SFDVKD. The ends lost 0 bases at V and 3 bases at J; junction bases unmatched: 3. The CDR3 is CATSDLGQGTTDTQYF. CDR3 DNA sequence: TGTGCCACCAGTGATTTGGGACAGGGGACAACAGATACGCAGTATTTT.

The chain joins TRBV29-1 to TRBJ2-4; 8 bases are a match to TRBD1. Matching the DNA end better, TRBJ2-5 makes the J call doubtful. The CDR3 loop spans 13 amino acids. CDR1 is SQVTM and CDR2 is ANQGSEA in the germline V gene. CDR3 amino acids: CSAARGQGETQYF. The CDR3 DNA reads as TGCAGCGCCGCCAGGGGGCAGGGAGAGACCCAGTACTTC.

The chain couples TRBV18 to TRBJ2-7; unclear D gene. Trimming left V 2 bases short and J 7 bases short, with 9 bases between. The CDR3 is 12 amino acids. Germline V gives CDR1 KGHSH, CDR2 LQKENI. As DNA, the CDR3 is TGTGCCAGCTCACCAGCATTCAATGAGCAGTACTTC. This codes for CASSPAFNEQYF.

Only a few counts were recorded for this clonotype. The V gene is TRBV6-6, the J gene TRBJ2-7; D uncertain. This CDR3 has 15 residues. Between the trimmed V and J ends, which lost 2 bases and 0 bases, there was a span of 11 bases. Germline V gives CDR1 MNHNY, CDR2 SVGAGI (reference sequence). The DNA for the CDR3 is TGTGCCAGCAGTTACGGGCAGGAGACCTCCTACGAGCAGTACTTC. This gives the protein CASSYGQETSYEQYF.

A remark on this clonotype: One end of the junction fails to match germline, which may point to a read error. V gene TRBV7-7 combines with J gene TRBJ2-3; D not certain. Germline CDR1 SSHAT, CDR2 FNYEAQ (reference sequence). CDR3 length equals 13 residues. The CDR3 bases are TGTGCTAGCAGCTCGTTGATGGCGGATACGCAGTATTTT. This encodes CASSSLMADTQYF.

This clonotype came up many times. The chain couples TRBV4-3 to TRBJ1-2; D is ambiguous. V lost 0 bases, J lost 4 bases, and 12 bases lay in between. This CDR3 has 15 residues. CDR1 is LGHNA, CDR2 YSLEER, per germline. Here the CDR3 DNA reads TGCGCCAGCAGCCAAGATGAAGGGCAGGTCTATGGCTACACCTTC. Translating it yields CASSQDEGQVYGYTF.

The rearrangement links TRBV27 to TRBJ2-6, with 7 nucleotides matching TRBD2. V trimming: 5 bases; J trimming: 0 bases; junction bases outside the gene matches: 7. Germline V lookup: CDR1 MNHEY, CDR2 SMNVEV (reference sequence). The CDR3 length is 17 residues. For the CDR3, the DNA is TGTGCCAGCAGTCCGGGACGGGGGGACTCTGGGGCCAACGTCCTGACTTTC. This translates into CASSPGRGDSGANVLTF.

Concerning this clonotype itself: Compared with germline, one end of the junction differs, possibly owing to a read error. This chain joins TRBV20-1 and TRBJ2-1, with unresolved D. Per germline, CDR1 DFQATT and CDR2 SNEGSKA (reference sequence). The CDR3 extends over 14 amino acids. The CDR3 bases are TGCAGCGCTATCTCCCTCAGCTCCTACAATGAGCAGTTCTTC. Its translation: CSAISLSSYNEQFF.

This chain connects TRBV4-1 to TRBJ2-5, with D possibly TRBD2 on 6 matching bases. The CDR3 sequence is 15 residues long. Trimming removed 0 bases at V and 5 bases at J, with 13 bases between. Germline loops: CDR1 MGHRA, CDR2 YSYEKL. The CDR3 nucleotides read TGCGCCAGCAGCCAAGATCTCCTAGCGCGGGAGACCCAGTACTTC. This gives the protein CASSQDLLARETQYF.

The chain links TRBV20-1 to TRBJ2-4; TRBD2 aligns across 9 bases. This CDR3 spans 13 amino acids. Germline-derived CDR1 and CDR2 are DFQATT and SNEGSKA (reference sequence). V trimming: 7 bases; J trimming: 4 bases; junction bases outside the gene matches: 5. The CDR3 loop is CSVWLAGKNIQYF. CDR3 nucleotides: TGCAGTGTTTGGCTAGCGGGGAAAAACATTCAGTACTTC.

CDR3 amino acids: CSAPNPRAGPYNEQFF. In DNA form, the CDR3 reads TGCAGTGCTCCGAACCCCAGGGCGGGGCCCTACAATGAGCAGTTCTTC. This chain links TRBV20-1 with TRBJ2-1; weak D call: TRBD2 (6 bases). Trimming stripped 5 bases from V and 2 bases from J, with 19 bases between. This CDR3 has 16 amino acids. Germline V CDR1 and CDR2: DFQATT, SNEGSKA (reference sequence).

The DNA of the CDR3 is TGCGCCAGCAGCCAAGATGAAGGTATAGATGGCTACACCTTC. Its translation: CASSQDEGIDGYTF. This sequence joins TRBV4-1 and TRBJ1-2, with D unresolved. The CDR3 spans 14 residues. V lost 0 bases and J 6 bases, leaving 11 bases between the germline ends. CDR1 is MGHRA and CDR2 is YSYEKL in the germline V gene.

This clonotype was seen a few times. The rearrangement joins TRBV4-2 to TRBJ2-5, with 8 positions matching TRBD2. V was pared by 2 bases and J by 4 bases, with 6 bases of the junction left unmatched. Germline values: CDR1 LGHNA, CDR2 YNFKEQ. The CDR3 is made up of 15 amino acids. In DNA, the CDR3 is TGTGCCAGCAGCCAACTAAGCGGGGGCGTAGAGACCCAGTACTTC. Its protein product is CASSQLSGGVETQYF.

The chain joins TRBV20-1 to TRBJ2-3, with 7 bases that match TRBD2. Germline CDR1 is DFQATT and CDR2 is SNEGSKA (reference sequence). This CDR3 region has 13 residues. V lost 8 bases, J lost 3 bases, and 8 bases stayed unmatched. The chain's CDR3 is CSIFGRGTDTQYF. CDR3 sequence (DNA): TGCAGTATATTCGGGCGGGGGACAGATACGCAGTATTTT.

There are a few counts of this clonotype. The CDR3 loop is CASSQGQSSQETQYF. As DNA, the CDR3 is TGTGCCAGCAGCCAAGGACAGTCGTCACAAGAGACCCAGTACTTC. The chain uses TRBV4-2 and TRBJ2-5, with D maybe TRBD1 (5 bases). CDR1 is LGHNA, CDR2 YNFKEQ, per germline. This CDR3 spans 15 amino acids. With 1 base removed from V and 2 bases from J, the gap between germline ends came to 11 bases.

On this clonotype: A read error may account for a junction end that differs from germline. Here the CDR3 reads CASSASLGGRNTEAFF. CDR3 sequence (DNA): TGTGCCAGCAGTGCCTCTCTCGGGGGACGGAACACCGAAGCTTTCTTT. The V call is TRBV25-1, the J call TRBJ1-1; D is perhaps TRBD1 (5 bases). The CDR3 is 16 amino acids. The germline CDR1 and CDR2 sequences are MGHDK and SYGVNS.

The chain is built from TRBV12-3 or TRBV12-4 and TRBJ2-7, with unresolved D. CDR3 size: 13 residues. Trimming removed 2 bases from V and 12 bases from J, with 17 bases in between. For the CDR3, the DNA is TGTGCCAGCAGTTTACGGGCGGCGGAGACCCGGTACTTC. This codes for CASSLRAAETRYF.

This clonotype was observed a single time. The chain is built from TRBV5-4 and TRBJ2-5; D gene ambiguous. The germline V gene encodes CDR1 SGHNT and CDR2 YYREEE (reference sequence). This CDR3 spans 13 amino acids. Between the trimmed V and J ends, which lost 4 bases and 4 bases, there was a span of 11 bases. The CDR3, as DNA: TGTGCCAGCAGCCCAGAAATGAGAGAGACCCAGTACTTC. This gives the protein CASSPEMRETQYF.

In this sample, this clonotype turned up a few times. The CDR3 sequence is CASSELAGTGYNEQFF. The CDR3 nucleotides read TGTGCCAGCAGTGAATTAGCCGGGACAGGCTACAATGAGCAGTTCTTC. The rearrangement joins TRBV6-1 to TRBJ2-1; 8 bases are a match to TRBD1. Germline V lookup: CDR1 MNHNS, CDR2 SASEGT. J was trimmed by 3 bases and V by 2 bases; bases with no gene match: 6. CDR3 length: 16 amino acids.